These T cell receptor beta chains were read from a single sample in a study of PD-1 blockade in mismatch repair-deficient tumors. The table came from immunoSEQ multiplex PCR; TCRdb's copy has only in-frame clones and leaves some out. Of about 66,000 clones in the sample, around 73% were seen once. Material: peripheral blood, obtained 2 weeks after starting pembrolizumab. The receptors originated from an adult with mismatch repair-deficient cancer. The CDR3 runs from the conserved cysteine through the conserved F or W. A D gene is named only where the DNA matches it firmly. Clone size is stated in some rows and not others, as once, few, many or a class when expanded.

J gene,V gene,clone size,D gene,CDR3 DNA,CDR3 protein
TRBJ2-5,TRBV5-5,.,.,TGTGCCAGCAGCTTGTCTGTTGGTGAGGGCTGGGAGACCCAGTACTTC,CASSLSVGEGWETQYF
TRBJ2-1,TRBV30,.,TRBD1,TGTGCCTGGAGTGTACAGGGGACAAATGAGCAGTTCTTC,CAWSVQGTNEQFF
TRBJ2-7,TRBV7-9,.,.,TGTGCCAGCAGCCTTACAGTGGAATTTTCCTACGAGCAGTACTTC,CASSLTVEFSYEQYF
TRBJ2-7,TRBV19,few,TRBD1,TGTGCCAGTAGTAGGACAGGGAGCCACGAGCAGTACTTC,CASSRTGSHEQYF
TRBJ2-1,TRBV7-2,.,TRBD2,TGTGCCAGCAGCTTAGATCCAGCGGGAGTATCCAATGAGCAGTTCTTC,CASSLDPAGVSNEQFF
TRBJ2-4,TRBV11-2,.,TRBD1,TGTGCCAGCAGCTTCTATGGCAGGGGGCTTGCCAAAAACATTCAGTACTTC,CASSFYGRGLAKNIQYF
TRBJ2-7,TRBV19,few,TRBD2,TGTGCCAGTAGTGAACGACTAGCGGGAGTGGGTGAGCAGTACTTC,CASSERLAGVGEQYF
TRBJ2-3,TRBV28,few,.,TGTGCCAGCAGTCTTAGCACAGATACGCAGTATTTT,CASSLSTDTQYF
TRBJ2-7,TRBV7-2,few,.,TGTGCCAGCAGCTTAGCGGGGACTGGAGTCTACGAGCAGTACTTC,CASSLAGTGVYEQYF
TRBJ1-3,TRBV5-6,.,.,TGTGCCAGCAGCAAACTGCAGCTACGCTCTGGAAACACCATATATTTT,CASSKLQLRSGNTIYF
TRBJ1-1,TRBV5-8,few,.,TGTGCCAGCAGCTGGGAGGCTGAAGCTTTCTTT,CASSWEAEAFF
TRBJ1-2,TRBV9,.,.,TGTGCCAGCAGCGCGCCCGGACAGATCTATGGCTACACCTTC,CASSAPGQIYGYTF
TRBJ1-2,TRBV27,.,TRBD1,TGTGCCAGCAGTTTGACACAGGGGTTTGGCTACACCTTC,CASSLTQGFGYTF
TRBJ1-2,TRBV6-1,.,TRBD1,TGTGCCAGCAGGGAAGGCCGGACAGGGAGGTTAGGAACTAACTATGGCTACACCTTC,CASREGRTGRLGTNYGYTF
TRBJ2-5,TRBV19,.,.,TGTGCCAGTAGTAGCTTGGAGACCCAGTACTTC,CASSSLETQYF
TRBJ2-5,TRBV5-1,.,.,TGCGCCAGCAGCCCCAGAGGGGCTGAGCAAGAGACCCAGTACTTC,CASSPRGAEQETQYF